This T cell receptor (beta chain) was captured in a study of CD8 T cells in ankylosing spondylitis. Molecular-barcoded quantitative 5'-RACE produced these TCR beta libraries. One entry per CDR3 protein results from TCRdb running MiXCR on the 5' RACE reads. The data contain 250,000 or so distinct CDR3 sequences, around 25% of them singletons. Study-level results: With a CD8+ phenotype, disease-linked clones were relatively rare in peripheral blood. A motif of 7 or 8 highly homologous TCR beta variants was seen as apparently characteristic of ankylosing spondylitis blood. Reportedly, matched ankylosing spondylitis synovial fluid was significantly enriched for disease-linked clones.

About this clonotype itself: The antigen remains unidentified.

Trimming cost V 7 bases and J 6 bases, with 11 bases left between them. The germline gives CDR1 SQVTM, CDR2 ANQGSEA. The CDR3 covers 11 residues. The V gene is TRBV29-1, the J gene TRBJ2-3; the D gene is possibly TRBD2 (6 bases). Sequencing was performed on blood, either unsorted or a sorted T cell fraction (not recorded which). The sequence came from a male donor with ankylosing spondylitis or in good health (not recorded which). In DNA, the CDR3 is TGCAGCGGCCGGGAGCCCGATACGCAGTATTTT. Encoded protein: CSGREPDTQYF.